This TCR beta chain emerged from a study of T cells in Graves' hyperthyroidism and ophthalmopathy. There were TCR beta CDR3 regions amplified from RNA transcripts. RT-PCR in the first round (using the HTBI primer set) targeted the TCR CDR3. TCRdb re-analysed the multiplex PCR reads in MiXCR, keeping a single row per CDR3 protein. The table records 300,000 to 350,000 distinct CDR3 sequences, over 11% of them present only once. Details on this clonotype: Its cognate antigen is unknown. A read error may explain this, as a much larger clone is one base away.

The CDR3 sequence is 14 residues long. Germline V CDR1 and CDR2: MDHEN, SYDVKM. The V and J ends lost 7 bases and 4 bases, in that order; junction bases with no gene match: 9. Study-level findings and limits: Ophthalmopathy was separated from stable hyperthyroidism by a 13 V-J model. Ophthalmopathy prediction by the model preceded onset by a median approximately 5.9 months.

Subjects aged 18 to 65 presented with newly diagnosed hyperthyroidism of less than 2 months' duration. The PBMCs had their origin in 10 ml of fresh peripheral blood. This TCR was sampled from a woman aged 30 to 39 with Graves' hyperthyroidism. This chain connects TRBV28 to TRBJ1-1, with TRBD1 matching 7 bases. Sequencing was carried out using blood. The CDR3 DNA follows: TGTGCCAGCATTTTCAGGGGGTGGGCCACTGAAGCTTTCTTT. Translation gives CASIFRGWATEAFF.